This record looks at one T cell receptor beta chain sequence and its context. The antigen is not known. Germline V gives CDR1 MGHRA, CDR2 YSYEKL. The CDR3 consists of 14 residues. Trimming left V 2 bases short and J 0 bases short, with 5 bases between. Primers for the PCR totalled 60 Vbeta and 13 Jbeta. Per the original data handling: A later analysis counted approximately 80 million unique TCR beta chains, around 12 million shared. Sequencing used immunoSEQ multiplex PCR; TCRdb keeps in-frame clones, though not all of them. V, J and clone size were drawn from that table, and D and trimming were deduced from the DNA. This table holds about 180,000 clones, approximately 84% found once. This record comes from a study of cytomegalovirus exposure and HLA in healthy donors. Findings and limits, study-wide: By HLA locus, TCR association rates varied in a later analysis, with DRB1 showing the most and HLA-C the fewest. It emerged from a later analysis that several of the most significant clusters appeared to be linked to common viral pathogens.

This TCR was recovered from a girl under 18 in good health and CMV-seropositive. The chain combines TRBV4-1 with TRBJ1-5, with D unclear. Sequencing used PBMCs. This CDR3 reads CASSQTVSNQPQHF. In DNA, the CDR3 is TGCGCCAGCAGCCAAACAGTTAGCAATCAGCCCCAGCATTTT.